Reported below is one T cell receptor beta chain. Its matching antigen is unknown. At the end of 9 to 11 days of culture, CD4+ T cells were isolated. The sample originates from a study of vaccination effects on CD4 cells after COVID-19. From germline, CDR1 is SGHAT and CDR2 FQNNGV. V was clipped by 4 bases and J by 7 bases; unmatched bases: 10. The CDR3 length is 15 residues. The repertoire was sequenced with immunoSEQ multiplex PCR; TCRdb's copy has only in-frame clones and lacks some. The table shows about 74,000 clones, with over 60% occurring only once. This TCR derives from a human donor who received a COVID-19 vaccine. The chain joins TRBV11-2 to TRBJ2-4; TRBD1 aligns across 7 bases. Sequences were derived from CD4+ T cells from PBMCs cultured without peptide, sampled before COVID-19 vaccination. The CDR3 region is CASSYSTGSGNIQYF. DNA for the CDR3: TGTGCCAGCAGCTACTCGACAGGGAGTGGGAACATTCAGTACTTC.